Reported below is one T cell receptor beta chain. Its antigen is undetermined. This specimen comes from a study of identical twins. Study-level findings and limits: Models underpredicted monozygotic twin sharing of out-of-frame TCR alpha. Alpha sequences that were out-of-frame and twin-shared showed an excess of low generation probability.

Trimming cost V 0 bases and J 4 bases, with 12 bases left between them. Germline V gene lookup returns CDR1 LGHNA and CDR2 YNFKEQ. CDR3 length equals 16 residues. A universal primer site was added by template switching, and unique molecular identifiers were carried by the cDNA. TCRdb itself ran the 5' RACE reads through MiXCR, one entry per CDR3 protein. The table has roughly 570,000 distinct CDR3 sequences, roughly 9.9% seen once. These same data were also listed under a study on yellow fever vaccine responses in identical twins. Per that paper: Twins' vaccine T cell response reportedly seemed partly convergent, partly personalized.

The sequencing input was PBMCs. The genes are TRBV4-2 and TRBJ2-2, with D uncertain. This clonotype originated in a woman aged 18-29 years in good health. This chain's CDR3 is CASSQDPGRTTGELFF. The CDR3 DNA is TGTGCCAGCAGCCAAGATCCAGGCCGGACCACCGGGGAGCTGTTTTTT.